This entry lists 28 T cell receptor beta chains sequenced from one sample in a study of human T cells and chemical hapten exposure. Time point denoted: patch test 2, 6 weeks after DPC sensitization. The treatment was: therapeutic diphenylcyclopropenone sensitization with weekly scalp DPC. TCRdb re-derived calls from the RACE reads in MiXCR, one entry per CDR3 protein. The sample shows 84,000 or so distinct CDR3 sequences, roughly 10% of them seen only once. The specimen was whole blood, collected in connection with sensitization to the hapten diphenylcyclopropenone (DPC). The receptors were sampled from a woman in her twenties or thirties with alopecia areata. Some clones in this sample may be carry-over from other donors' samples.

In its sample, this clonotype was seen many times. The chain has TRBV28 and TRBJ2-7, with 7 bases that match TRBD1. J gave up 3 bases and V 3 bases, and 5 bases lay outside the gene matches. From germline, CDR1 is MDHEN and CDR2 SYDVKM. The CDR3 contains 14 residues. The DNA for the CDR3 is TGTGCCAGCAGTTTGTTGACAGGGCTCTACGAGCAGTACTTC. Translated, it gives CASSLLTGLYEQYF.

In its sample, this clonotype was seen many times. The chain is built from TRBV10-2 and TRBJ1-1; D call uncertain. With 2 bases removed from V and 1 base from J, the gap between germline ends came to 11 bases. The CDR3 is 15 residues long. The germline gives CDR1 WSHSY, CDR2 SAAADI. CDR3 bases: TGCGCCAGCAGTGAGCACGGAAGTCGGAACACTGAAGCTTTCTTT. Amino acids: CASSEHGSRNTEAFF.

CDR3 DNA: TGTGCCAGCAGTCGACTCGTGGGACAGGGTACGGGGGAGCAGTACTTC. This translates into CASSRLVGQGTGEQYF. The chain has TRBV12-3 or TRBV12-4 and TRBJ2-7, with 9 positions matching TRBD1. V trimming: 5 bases; J trimming: 7 bases; junction bases outside the gene matches: 15. The CDR3 sequence is 16 residues long.

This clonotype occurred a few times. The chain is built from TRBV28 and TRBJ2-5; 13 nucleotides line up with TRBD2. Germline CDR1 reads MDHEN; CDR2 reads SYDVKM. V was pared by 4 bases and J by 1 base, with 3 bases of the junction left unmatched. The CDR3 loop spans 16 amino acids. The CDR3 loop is CASSWGLAGSQETQYF. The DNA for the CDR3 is TGTGCCAGCAGTTGGGGACTAGCGGGGTCCCAAGAGACCCAGTACTTC.

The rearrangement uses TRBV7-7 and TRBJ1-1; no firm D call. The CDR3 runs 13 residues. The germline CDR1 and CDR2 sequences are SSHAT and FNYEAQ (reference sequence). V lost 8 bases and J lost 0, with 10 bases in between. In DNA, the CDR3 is TGTGCCAGCTCGGTGACTATGAACACTGAAGCTTTCTTT. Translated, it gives CASSVTMNTEAFF.

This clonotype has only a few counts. The CDR3 sequence is CASSESGNTEAFF. CDR3 bases: TGCGCCAGCAGTGAGTCGGGTAACACTGAAGCTTTCTTT. V usage is TRBV10-1 and J usage is TRBJ1-1; D ambiguous. Germline V CDR1 and CDR2: WNHNN, SYGVQD (reference sequence). The length of the CDR3 is 13 residues. V lost 0 bases and J lost 2, with 4 bases in between.

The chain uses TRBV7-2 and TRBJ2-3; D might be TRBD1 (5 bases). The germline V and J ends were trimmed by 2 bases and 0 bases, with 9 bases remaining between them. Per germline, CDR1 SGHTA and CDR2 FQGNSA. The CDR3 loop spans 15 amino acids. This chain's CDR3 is CASSLRGTSTDTQYF. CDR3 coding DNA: TGTGCCAGCAGCTTAAGGGGAACTAGCACAGATACGCAGTATTTT.

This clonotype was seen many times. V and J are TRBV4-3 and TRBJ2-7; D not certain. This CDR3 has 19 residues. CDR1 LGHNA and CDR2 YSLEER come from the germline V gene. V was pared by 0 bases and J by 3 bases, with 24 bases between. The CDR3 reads CASSQDLRRSNPRNYEQYF. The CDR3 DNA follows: TGCGCCAGCAGCCAAGATCTTAGGAGATCTAATCCCCGGAACTACGAGCAGTACTTC.

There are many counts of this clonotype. The CDR3 loop reads CAWAGQPADTQYF. Written as DNA, the CDR3 is TGTGCCTGGGCGGGACAGCCAGCAGATACGCAGTATTTT. The chain links TRBV30 to TRBJ2-3, with D tentatively TRBD1 (7 bases). CDR1 is GTSNPN, CDR2 SVGIG, per germline (reference sequence). The V end was cut by 5 bases, the J end by 4 bases, with 13 bases between. The CDR3 runs to 13 residues.

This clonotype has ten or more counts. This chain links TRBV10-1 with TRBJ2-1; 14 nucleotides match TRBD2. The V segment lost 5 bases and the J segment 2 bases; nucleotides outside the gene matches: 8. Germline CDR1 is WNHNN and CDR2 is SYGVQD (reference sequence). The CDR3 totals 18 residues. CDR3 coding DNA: TGCGCCAGCAGTTCGGGACTAGCGGGAGAGACCCCCTACAATGAGCAGTTCTTC. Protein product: CASSSGLAGETPYNEQFF.

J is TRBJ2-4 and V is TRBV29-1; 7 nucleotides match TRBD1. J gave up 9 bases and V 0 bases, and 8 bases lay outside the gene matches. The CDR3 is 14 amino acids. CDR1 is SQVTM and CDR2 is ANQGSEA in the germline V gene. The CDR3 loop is CSVEDISDRFIQYF. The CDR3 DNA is TGCAGCGTTGAAGATATATCGGACAGGTTCATTCAGTACTTC.

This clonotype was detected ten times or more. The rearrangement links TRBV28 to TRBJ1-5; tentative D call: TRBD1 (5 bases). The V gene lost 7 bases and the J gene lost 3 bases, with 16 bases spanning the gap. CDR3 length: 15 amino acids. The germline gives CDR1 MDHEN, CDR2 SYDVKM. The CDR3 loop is CASTTPQGNNQPQHF. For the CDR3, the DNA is TGTGCCAGCACCACGCCCCAGGGAAACAATCAGCCCCAGCATTTT. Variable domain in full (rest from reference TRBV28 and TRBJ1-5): DVKVTQSSRYLVKRTGEKVFLECVQDMDHENMFWYRQDPGLGLRLIYFSYDVKMKEKGDIPEGYSVSREKKERFSLILESASTNQTSMYLCASTTPQGNNQPQHFGDGTRLSIL.

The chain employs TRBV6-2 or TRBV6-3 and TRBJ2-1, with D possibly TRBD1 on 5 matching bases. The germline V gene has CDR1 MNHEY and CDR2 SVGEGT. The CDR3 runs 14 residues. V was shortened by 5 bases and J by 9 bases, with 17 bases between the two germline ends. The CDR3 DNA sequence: TGTGCCAGCAGTCTGCCGACCGAAAGGGGTGAGCAGTTCTTC. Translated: CASSLPTERGEQFF.

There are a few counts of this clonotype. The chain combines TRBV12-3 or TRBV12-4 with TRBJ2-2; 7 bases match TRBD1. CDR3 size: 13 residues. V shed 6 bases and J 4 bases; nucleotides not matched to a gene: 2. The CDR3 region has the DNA TGTGCCAGCAGGACAGGGTCCACCGGGGAGCTGTTTTTT. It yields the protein CASRTGSTGELFF.

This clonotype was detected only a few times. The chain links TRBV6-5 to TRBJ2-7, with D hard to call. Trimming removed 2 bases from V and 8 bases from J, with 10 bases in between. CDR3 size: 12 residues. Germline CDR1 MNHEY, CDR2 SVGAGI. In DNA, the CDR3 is TGTGCCAGCAGTTACCCCCCCCACCAGCAGTACTTC. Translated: CASSYPPHQQYF.

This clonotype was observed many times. Written as DNA, the CDR3 is TGTGCCAGCAGTGACCCCGGCAGGTCCTATGGCTACACCTTC. This codes for CASSDPGRSYGYTF. The rearrangement links TRBV25-1 to TRBJ1-2; D remains ambiguous. The germline V gene encodes CDR1 MGHDK and CDR2 SYGVNS. Trimming cost V 3 bases and J 4 bases, with 12 bases left between them. This CDR3 region has 14 residues.

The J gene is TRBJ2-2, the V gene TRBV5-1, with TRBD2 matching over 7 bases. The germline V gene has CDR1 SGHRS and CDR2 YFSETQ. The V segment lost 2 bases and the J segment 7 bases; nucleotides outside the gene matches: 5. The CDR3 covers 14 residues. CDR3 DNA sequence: TGCGCCAGCAGCTTCCTTCTAGCGGACGGGGAGCTGTTTTTT. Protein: CASSFLLADGELFF.

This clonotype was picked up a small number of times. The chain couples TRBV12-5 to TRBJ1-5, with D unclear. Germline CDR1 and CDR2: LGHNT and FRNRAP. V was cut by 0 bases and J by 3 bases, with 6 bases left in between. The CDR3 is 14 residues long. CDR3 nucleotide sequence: TGTGCTAGTGGTTTGGTCCGGTTCAATCAGCCCCAGCATTTT. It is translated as CASGLVRFNQPQHF.

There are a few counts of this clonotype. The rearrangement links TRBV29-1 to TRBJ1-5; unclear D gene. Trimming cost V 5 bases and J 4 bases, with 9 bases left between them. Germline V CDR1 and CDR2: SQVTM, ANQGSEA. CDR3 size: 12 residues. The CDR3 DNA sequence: TGCAGCGTTCGGTCCGCAAATCAGCCCCAGCATTTT. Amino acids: CSVRSANQPQHF.

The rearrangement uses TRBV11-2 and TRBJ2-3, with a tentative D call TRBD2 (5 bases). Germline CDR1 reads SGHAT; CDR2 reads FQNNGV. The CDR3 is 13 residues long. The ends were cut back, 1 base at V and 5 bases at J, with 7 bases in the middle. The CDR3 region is CASSLGRGDTQYF. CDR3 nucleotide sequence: TGTGCCAGCAGCTTAGGACGGGGAGATACGCAGTATTTT.

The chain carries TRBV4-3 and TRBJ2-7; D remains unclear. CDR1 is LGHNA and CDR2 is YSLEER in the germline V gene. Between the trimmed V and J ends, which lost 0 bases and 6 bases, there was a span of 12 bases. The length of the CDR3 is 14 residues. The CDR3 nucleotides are TGCGCCAGCAGCCAAGAACCAGGTCTTGGCGAGCAGTACTTC. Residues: CASSQEPGLGEQYF.

This CDR3 reads CASSQDGIATQYF. The CDR3 nucleotides are TGCGCCAGCAGCCAAGATGGGATAGCTACGCAGTATTTT. The V and J genes are TRBV4-1 and TRBJ2-3; D not resolved. Trimming pared 0 bases from V and 8 bases from J, leaving 9 bases between. Germline V CDR1 and CDR2: MGHRA, YSYEKL. The CDR3 has 13 residues.

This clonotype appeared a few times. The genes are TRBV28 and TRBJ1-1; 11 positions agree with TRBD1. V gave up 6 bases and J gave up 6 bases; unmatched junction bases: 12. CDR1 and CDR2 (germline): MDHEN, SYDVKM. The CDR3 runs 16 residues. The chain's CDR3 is CASSQGQGALMAEAFF. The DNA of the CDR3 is TGTGCCAGCAGCCAAGGACAGGGGGCATTAATGGCTGAAGCTTTCTTT.

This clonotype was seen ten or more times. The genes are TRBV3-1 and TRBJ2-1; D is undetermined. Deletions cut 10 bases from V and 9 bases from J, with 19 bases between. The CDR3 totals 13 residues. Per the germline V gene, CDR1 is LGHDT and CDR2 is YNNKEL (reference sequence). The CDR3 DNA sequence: TGTGCCACCGAACGGGCCGCGACGGGTGAGCAGTTCTTC. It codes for CATERAATGEQFF.

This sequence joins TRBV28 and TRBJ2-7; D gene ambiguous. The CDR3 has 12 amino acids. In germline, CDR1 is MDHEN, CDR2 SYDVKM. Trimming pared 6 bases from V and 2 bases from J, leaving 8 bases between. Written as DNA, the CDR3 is TGTGCCAGCAGCAACCCGACCTACGAGCAGTACTTC. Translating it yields CASSNPTYEQYF. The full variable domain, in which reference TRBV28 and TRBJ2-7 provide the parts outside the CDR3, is DVKVTQSSRYLVKRTGEKVFLECVQDMDHENMFWYRQDPGLGLRLIYFSYDVKMKEKGDIPEGYSVSREKKERFSLILESASTNQTSMYLCASSNPTYEQYFGPGTRLTVT.

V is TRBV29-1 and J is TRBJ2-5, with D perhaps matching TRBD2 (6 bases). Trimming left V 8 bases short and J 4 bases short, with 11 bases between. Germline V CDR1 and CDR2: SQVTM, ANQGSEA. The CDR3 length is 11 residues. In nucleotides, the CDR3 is TGCAGCTCGGGGACTGTAGAGACCCAGTACTTC. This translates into CSSGTVETQYF.

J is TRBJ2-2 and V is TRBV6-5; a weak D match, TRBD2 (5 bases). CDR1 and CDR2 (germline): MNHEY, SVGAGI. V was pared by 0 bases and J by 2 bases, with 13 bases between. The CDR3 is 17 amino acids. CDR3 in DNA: TGTGCCAGCAGTTACTCCACTAGTCCTACTAACACCGGGGAGCTGTTTTTT. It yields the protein CASSYSTSPTNTGELFF.

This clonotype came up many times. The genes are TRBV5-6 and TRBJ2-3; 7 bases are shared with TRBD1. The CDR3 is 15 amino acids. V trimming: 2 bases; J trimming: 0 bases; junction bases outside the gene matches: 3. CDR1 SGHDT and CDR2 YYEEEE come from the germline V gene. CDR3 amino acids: CASSFEGASTDTQYF. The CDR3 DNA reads TGTGCCAGCAGCTTTGAGGGGGCGAGCACAGATACGCAGTATTTT.